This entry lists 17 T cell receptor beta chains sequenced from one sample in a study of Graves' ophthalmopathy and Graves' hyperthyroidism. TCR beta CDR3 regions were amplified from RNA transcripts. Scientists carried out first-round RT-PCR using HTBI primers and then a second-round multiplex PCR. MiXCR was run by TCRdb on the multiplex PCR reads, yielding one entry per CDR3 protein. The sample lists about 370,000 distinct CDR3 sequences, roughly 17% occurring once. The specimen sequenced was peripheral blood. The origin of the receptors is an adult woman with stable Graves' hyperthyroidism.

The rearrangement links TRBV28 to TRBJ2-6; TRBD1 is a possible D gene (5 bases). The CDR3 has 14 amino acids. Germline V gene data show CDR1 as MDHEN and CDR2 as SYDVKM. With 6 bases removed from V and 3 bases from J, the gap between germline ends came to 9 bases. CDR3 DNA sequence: TGTGCCAGCAGCAGGGTCTTTGGGGCCAACGTCCTGACTTTC. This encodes CASSRVFGANVLTF.

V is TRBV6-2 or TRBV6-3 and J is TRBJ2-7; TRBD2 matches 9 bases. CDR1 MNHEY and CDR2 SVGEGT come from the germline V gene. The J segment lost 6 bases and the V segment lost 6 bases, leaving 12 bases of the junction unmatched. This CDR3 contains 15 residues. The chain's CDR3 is CASRPPAGGLSEQYF. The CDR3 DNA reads TGTGCCAGCAGACCGCCAGCGGGGGGCCTTAGCGAGCAGTACTTC.

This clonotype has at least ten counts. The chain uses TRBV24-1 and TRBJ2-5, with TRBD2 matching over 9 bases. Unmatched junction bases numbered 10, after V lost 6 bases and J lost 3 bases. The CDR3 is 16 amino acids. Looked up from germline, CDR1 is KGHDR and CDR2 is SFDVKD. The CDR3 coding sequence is TGTGCCACCAGTCGCGTAGCGGGAGATGGAAAAGAGACCCAGTACTTC. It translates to CATSRVAGDGKETQYF.

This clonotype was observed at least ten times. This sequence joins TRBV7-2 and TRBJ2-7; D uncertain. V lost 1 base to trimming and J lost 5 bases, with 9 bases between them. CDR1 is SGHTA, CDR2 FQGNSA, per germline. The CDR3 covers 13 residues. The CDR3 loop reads CASSLVKVDEQYF. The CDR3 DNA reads TGTGCCAGCAGCTTAGTTAAGGTAGACGAGCAGTACTTC.

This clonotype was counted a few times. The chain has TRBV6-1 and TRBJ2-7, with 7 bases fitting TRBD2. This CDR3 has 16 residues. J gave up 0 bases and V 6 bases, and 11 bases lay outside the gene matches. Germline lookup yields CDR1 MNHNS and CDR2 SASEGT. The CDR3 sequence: CASSHRLAEISYEQYF. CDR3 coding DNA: TGTGCCAGCAGCCACAGACTAGCCGAAATCTCCTACGAGCAGTACTTC.

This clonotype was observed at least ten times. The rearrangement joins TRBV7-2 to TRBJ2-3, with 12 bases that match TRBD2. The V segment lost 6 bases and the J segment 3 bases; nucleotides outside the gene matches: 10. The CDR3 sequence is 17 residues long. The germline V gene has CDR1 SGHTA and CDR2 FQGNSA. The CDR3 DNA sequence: TGTGCCAGCAGTCCCTCTAGCGGGAGGGCCTCAACAGATACGCAGTATTTT. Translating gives CASSPSSGRASTDTQYF.

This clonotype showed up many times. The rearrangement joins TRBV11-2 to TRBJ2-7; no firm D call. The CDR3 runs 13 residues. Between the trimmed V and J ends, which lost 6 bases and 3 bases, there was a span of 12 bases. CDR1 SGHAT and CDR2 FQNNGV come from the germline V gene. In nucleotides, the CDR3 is TGTGCCAGCAGAACCCCTGGGGACTACGAGCAGTACTTC. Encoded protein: CASRTPGDYEQYF.

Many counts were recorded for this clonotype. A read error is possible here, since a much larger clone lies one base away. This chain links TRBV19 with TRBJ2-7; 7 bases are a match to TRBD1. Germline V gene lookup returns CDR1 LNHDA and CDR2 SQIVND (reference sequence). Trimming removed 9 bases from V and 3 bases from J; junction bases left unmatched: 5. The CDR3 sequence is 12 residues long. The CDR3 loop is CASRNRGYEQYF. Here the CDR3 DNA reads TGTGCCAGCAGGAACAGGGGCTACGAGCAGTACTTC.

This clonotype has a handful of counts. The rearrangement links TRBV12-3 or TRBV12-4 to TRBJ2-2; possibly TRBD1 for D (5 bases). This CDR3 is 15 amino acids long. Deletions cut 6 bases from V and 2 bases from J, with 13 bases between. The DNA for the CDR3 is TGTGCCAGCAGGCGCAGGACATTTAACACCGGGGAGCTGTTTTTT. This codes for CASRRRTFNTGELFF.

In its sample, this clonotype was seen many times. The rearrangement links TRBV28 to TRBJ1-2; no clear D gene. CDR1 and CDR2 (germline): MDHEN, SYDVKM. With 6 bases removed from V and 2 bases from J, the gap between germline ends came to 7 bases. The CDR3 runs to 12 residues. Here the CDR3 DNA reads TGTGCCAGCAGCCGACGGAACTATGGCTACACCTTC. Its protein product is CASSRRNYGYTF.

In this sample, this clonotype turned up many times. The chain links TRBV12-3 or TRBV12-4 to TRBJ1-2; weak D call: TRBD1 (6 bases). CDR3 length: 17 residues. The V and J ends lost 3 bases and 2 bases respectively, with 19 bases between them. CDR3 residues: CASSFFLDRHPNYGYTF. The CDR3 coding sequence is TGTGCCAGCAGTTTTTTCCTGGACAGACATCCCAACTATGGCTACACCTTC.

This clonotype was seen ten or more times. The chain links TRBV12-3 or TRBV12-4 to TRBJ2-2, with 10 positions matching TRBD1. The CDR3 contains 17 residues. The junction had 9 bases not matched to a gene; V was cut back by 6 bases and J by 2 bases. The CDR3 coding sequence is TGTGCCAGCAGACCCCCCCGGGACAGGGGTAACACCGGGGAGCTGTTTTTT. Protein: CASRPPRDRGNTGELFF.

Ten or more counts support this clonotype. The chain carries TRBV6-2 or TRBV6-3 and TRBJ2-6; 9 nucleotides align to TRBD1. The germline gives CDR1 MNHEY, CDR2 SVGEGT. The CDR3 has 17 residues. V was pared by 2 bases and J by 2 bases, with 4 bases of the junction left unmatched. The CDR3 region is CASSYGTGQAGANVLTF. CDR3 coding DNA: TGTGCCAGCAGTTACGGGACAGGGCAGGCTGGGGCCAACGTCCTGACTTTC.

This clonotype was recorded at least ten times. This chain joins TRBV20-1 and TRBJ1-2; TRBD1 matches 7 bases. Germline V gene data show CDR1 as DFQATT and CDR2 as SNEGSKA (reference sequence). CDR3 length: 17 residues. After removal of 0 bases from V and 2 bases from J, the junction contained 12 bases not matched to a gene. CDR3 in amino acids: CSARDVFWDRQNYGYTF. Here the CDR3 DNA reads TGCAGTGCTAGAGATGTTTTCTGGGACAGACAAAACTATGGCTACACCTTC.

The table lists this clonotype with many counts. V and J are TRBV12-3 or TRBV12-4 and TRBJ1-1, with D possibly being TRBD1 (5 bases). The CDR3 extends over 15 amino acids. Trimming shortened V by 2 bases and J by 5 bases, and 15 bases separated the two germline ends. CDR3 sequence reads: CASSLTGRVGTEAFF. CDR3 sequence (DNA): TGTGCCAGCAGTTTAACGGGCAGGGTTGGAACTGAAGCTTTCTTT.

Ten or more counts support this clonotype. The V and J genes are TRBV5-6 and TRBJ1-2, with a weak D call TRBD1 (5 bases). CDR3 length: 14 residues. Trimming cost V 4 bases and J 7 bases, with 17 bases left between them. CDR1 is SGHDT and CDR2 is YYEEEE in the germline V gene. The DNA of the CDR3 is TGTGCCAGCAGCCTTCGGATGTTGGGGGGTGGCTACACCTTC. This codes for CASSLRMLGGGYTF.

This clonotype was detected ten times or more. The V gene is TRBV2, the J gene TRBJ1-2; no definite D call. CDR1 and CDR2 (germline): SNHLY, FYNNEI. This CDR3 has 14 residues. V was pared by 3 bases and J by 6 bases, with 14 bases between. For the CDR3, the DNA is TGTGCCAGCAGTGATCGCCAGACCCCTCATGGCTACACCTTC. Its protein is CASSDRQTPHGYTF.